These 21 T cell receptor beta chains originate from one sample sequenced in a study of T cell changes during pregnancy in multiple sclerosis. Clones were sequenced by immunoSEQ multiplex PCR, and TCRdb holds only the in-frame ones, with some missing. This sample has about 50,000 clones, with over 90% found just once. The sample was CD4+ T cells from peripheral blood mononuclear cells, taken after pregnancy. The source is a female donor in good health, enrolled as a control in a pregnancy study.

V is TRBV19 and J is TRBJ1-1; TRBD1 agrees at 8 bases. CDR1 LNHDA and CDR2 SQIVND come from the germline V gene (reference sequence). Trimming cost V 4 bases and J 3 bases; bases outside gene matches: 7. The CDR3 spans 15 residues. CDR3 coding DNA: TGTGCCAGTAGTAAGACAGGGGAGGTCGACACTGAAGCTTTCTTT. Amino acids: CASSKTGEVDTEAFF.

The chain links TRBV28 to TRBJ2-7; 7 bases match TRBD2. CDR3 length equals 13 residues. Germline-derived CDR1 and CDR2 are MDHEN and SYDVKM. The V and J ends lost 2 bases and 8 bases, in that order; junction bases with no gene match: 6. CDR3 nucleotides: TGTGCCAGCAGTTTAGGTTGGCGGGAGAAGCAGTACTTC. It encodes CASSLGWREKQYF.

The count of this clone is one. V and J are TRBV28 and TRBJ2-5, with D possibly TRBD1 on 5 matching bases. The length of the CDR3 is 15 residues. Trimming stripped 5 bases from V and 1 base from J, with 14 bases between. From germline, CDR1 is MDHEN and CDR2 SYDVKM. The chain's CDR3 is CASSHPNQGQETQYF. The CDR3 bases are TGTGCCAGCAGTCACCCCAACCAGGGCCAAGAGACCCAGTACTTC.

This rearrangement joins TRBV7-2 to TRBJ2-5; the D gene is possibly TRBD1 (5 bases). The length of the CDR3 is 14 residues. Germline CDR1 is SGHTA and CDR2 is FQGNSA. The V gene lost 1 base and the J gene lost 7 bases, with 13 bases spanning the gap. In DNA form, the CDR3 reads TGTGCCAGCAGCTTAGGGGGCGTTAGGGGGACCCAGTACTTC. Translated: CASSLGGVRGTQYF.

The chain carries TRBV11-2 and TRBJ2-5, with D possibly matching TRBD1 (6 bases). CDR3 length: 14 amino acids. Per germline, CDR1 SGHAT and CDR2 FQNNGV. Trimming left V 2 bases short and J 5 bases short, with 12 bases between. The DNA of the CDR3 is TGTGCCAGCAGCTTACACGGGACAAGGGAGACCCAGTACTTC. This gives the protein CASSLHGTRETQYF.

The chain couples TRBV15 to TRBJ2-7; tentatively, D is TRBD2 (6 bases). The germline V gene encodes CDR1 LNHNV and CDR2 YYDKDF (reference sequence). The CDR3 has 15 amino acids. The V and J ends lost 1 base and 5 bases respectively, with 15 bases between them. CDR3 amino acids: CATSRARDSLHEQYF. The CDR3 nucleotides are TGTGCCACCAGCAGAGCCCGGGACTCGCTCCACGAGCAGTACTTC.

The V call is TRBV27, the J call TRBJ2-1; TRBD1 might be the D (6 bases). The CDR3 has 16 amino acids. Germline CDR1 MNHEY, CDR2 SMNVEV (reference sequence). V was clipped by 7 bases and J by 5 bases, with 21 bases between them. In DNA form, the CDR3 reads TGTGCCAGCACTGGACAGAGGGGCGGAAGACACAATGAGCAGTTCTTC. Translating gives CASTGQRGGRHNEQFF.

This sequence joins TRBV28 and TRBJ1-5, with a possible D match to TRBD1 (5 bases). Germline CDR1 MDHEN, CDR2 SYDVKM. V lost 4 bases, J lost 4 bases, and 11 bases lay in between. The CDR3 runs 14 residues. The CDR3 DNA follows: TGTGCCAGCAGTTGGAGCAGGGCAAATCAGCCCCAGCATTTT. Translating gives CASSWSRANQPQHF. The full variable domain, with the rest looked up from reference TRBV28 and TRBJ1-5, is DVKVTQSSRYLVKRTGEKVFLECVQDMDHENMFWYRQDPGLGLRLIYFSYDVKMKEKGDIPEGYSVSREKKERFSLILESASTNQTSMYLCASSWSRANQPQHFGDGTRLSIL.

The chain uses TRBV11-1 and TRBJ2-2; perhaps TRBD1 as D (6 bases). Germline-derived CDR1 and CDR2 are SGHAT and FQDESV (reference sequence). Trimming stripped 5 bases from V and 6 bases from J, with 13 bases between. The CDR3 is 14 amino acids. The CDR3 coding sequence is TGTGCCAGCAGCGCCTCAGGGGTGGCCGGGGAGCTGTTTTTT. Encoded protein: CASSASGVAGELFF.

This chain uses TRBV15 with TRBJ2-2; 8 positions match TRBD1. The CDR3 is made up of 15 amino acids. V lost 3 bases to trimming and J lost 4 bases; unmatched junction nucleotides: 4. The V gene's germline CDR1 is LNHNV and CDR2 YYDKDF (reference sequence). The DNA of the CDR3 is TGTGCCACCAGCAGGGGCAGGGGGCGCACCGGGGAGCTGTTTTTT. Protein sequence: CATSRGRGRTGELFF.

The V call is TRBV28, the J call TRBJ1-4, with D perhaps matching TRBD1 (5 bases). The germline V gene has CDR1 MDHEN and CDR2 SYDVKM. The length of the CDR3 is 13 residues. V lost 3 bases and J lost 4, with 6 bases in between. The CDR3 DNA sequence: TGTGCCAGCAGTTTCGGGGGTAATGAAAAACTGTTTTTT. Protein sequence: CASSFGGNEKLFF.

Here the CDR3 reads CASSTTGDGYTF. Written as DNA, the CDR3 is TGTGCCAGCAGCACGACAGGGGATGGCTACACCTTC. The chain links TRBV14 to TRBJ1-2; TRBD1 aligns across 8 bases. The J segment lost 6 bases and the V segment lost 5 bases, leaving 2 bases of the junction unmatched. Germline V gene data show CDR1 as SGHDN and CDR2 as FVKESK. The CDR3 runs to 12 residues.

This chain's CDR3 is CASSMEGTGIMTQYF. The CDR3 DNA reads as TGTGCCAGCAGCATGGAGGGGACAGGGATAATGACCCAGTACTTC. This chain links TRBV28 with TRBJ2-5; 9 nucleotides align to TRBD1. CDR1 is MDHEN and CDR2 is SYDVKM in the germline V gene. The V segment lost 6 bases and the J segment 7 bases; nucleotides outside the gene matches: 12. There are 15 residues in the CDR3.

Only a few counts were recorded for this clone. CDR3 bases: TGTGCCAGCAGTTGGCAAGGGGTAGAGACCCAGTACTTC. Translation gives CASSWQGVETQYF. The chain joins TRBV25-1 to TRBJ2-5; D perhaps matches TRBD1 (5 bases). The CDR3 runs to 13 residues. The germline V gene has CDR1 MGHDK and CDR2 SYGVNS. Trimming shortened V by 5 bases and J by 4 bases, and 11 bases separated the two germline ends.

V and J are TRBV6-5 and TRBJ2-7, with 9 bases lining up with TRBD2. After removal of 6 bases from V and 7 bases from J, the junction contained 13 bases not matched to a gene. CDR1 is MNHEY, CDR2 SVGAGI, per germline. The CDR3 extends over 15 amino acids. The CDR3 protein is CASRIPASGAGEQYF. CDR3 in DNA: TGTGCCAGCAGGATCCCGGCTAGCGGGGCGGGGGAGCAGTACTTC.

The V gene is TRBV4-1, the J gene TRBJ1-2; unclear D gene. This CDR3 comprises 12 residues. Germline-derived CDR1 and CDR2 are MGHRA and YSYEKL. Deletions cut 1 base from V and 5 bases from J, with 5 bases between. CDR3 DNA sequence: TGCGCCAGCAGCCAAGTATTTTATGGCTACACCTTC. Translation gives CASSQVFYGYTF.

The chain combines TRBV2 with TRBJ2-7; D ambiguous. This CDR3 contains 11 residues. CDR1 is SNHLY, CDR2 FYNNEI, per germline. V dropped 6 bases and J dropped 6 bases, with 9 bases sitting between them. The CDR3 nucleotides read TGTGCCAGCAGCCCCTATGGCGAGCAGTACTTC. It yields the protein CASSPYGEQYF.

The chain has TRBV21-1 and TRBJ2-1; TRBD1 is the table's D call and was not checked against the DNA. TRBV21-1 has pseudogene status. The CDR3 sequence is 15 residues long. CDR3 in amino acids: CASSGRRTGFGEQFF. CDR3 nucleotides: TGTGCCAGCAGCGGGCGCCGGACAGGGTTCGGGGAGCAGTTCTTC.

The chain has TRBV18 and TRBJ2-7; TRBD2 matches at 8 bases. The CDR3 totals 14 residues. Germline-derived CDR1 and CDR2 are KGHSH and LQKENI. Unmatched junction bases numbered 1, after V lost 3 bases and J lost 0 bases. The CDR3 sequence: CASSPGTSSYEQYF. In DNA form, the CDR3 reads TGTGCCAGCTCACCCGGGACTAGCTCCTACGAGCAGTACTTC.

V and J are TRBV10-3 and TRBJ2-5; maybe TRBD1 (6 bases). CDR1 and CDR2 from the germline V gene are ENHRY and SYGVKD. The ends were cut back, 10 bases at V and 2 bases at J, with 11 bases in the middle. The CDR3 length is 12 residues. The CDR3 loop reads CATSGAQETQYF. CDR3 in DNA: TGTGCCACCTCAGGGGCTCAAGAGACCCAGTACTTC.

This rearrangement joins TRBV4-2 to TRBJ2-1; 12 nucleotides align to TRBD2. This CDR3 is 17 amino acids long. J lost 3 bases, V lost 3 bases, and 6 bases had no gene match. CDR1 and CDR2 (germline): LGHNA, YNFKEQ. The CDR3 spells CASSQGATSGSYNEQFF. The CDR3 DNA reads TGTGCCAGCAGCCAGGGTGCGACTAGCGGGAGCTACAATGAGCAGTTCTTC.